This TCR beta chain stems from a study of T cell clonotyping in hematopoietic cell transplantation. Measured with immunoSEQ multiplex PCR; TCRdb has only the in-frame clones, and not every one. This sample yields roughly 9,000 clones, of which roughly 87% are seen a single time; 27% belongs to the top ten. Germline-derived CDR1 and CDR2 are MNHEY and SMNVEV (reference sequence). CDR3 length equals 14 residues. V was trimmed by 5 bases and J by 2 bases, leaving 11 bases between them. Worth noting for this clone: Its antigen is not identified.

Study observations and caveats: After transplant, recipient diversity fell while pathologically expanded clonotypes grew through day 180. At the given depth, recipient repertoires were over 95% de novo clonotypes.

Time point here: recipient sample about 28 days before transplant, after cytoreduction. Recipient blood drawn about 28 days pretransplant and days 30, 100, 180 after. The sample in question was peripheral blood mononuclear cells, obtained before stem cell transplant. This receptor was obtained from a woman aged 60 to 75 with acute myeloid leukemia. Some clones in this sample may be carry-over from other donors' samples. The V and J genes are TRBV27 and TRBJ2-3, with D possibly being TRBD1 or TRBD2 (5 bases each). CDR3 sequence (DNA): TGTGCCAGCAGTCCCGGGGCAGCCACAGATACGCAGTATTTT. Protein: CASSPGAATDTQYF.